Following are 17 T cell receptor beta chains from one sample sequenced in a study of human T cells and chemical hapten exposure. The authors' total RNA extraction used unfractionated whole blood. TCRdb itself ran the 5' RACE reads through MiXCR, one entry per CDR3 protein. The data show some 150,000 distinct CDR3 sequences, 4.1% seen once. These receptors were obtained from a female donor in good health.

This clonotype was counted many times. This chain links TRBV9 with TRBJ2-2; tentatively, D is TRBD2 (6 bases). Trimming shortened V by 3 bases and J by 4 bases, and 13 bases separated the two germline ends. The CDR3 has 15 residues. Germline CDR1 SGDLS, CDR2 YYNGEE. As DNA, the CDR3 is TGTGCCAGCAGCGACCGGGGGATATCCACCGGGGAGCTGTTTTTT. Translation gives CASSDRGISTGELFF.

This chain joins TRBV12-3 or TRBV12-4 and TRBJ1-1; D is uncertain. The CDR3 is 16 residues long. The V gene lost 3 bases and the J gene lost 1 base, with 15 bases spanning the gap. CDR3 loop: CASSLGIGVGNTEAFF. Here the CDR3 DNA reads TGTGCCAGCAGTTTGGGGATCGGGGTCGGGAACACTGAAGCTTTCTTT.

This clonotype was observed many times. J is TRBJ1-3 and V is TRBV7-2; D gene ambiguous. The CDR3 covers 13 residues. With 4 bases removed from V and 3 bases from J, the gap between germline ends came to 7 bases. Germline CDR1 SGHTA, CDR2 FQGNSA. The CDR3 DNA follows: TGTGCCAGCAGCTGGACTGTTGGAAACACCATATATTTT. Protein sequence: CASSWTVGNTIYF.

Many counts were recorded for this clonotype. CDR3 residues: CASSEFAGLRNQPQHF. The CDR3 DNA reads TGTGCCAGCAGTGAATTTGCAGGCTTACGCAATCAGCCCCAGCATTTT. V gene TRBV6-1 combines with J gene TRBJ1-5; D is undetermined. Germline lookup yields CDR1 MNHNS and CDR2 SASEGT. The CDR3 is 16 residues long. V lost 2 bases and J lost 2, with 13 bases in between.

This clonotype was counted at least ten times. V usage is TRBV28 and J usage is TRBJ1-5; D gene uncertain. This CDR3 contains 16 residues. Germline assignment: CDR1 MDHEN and CDR2 SYDVKM. Trimming cost V 7 bases and J 0 bases, with 16 bases left between them. DNA for the CDR3: TGTGCCAGCACCCTCCCCGGCCTATATAGCAATCAGCCCCAGCATTTT. This codes for CASTLPGLYSNQPQHF.

The J gene is TRBJ1-1, the V gene TRBV7-2; D perhaps matches TRBD1 (6 bases). CDR1 is SGHTA, CDR2 FQGNSA, per germline. V dropped 2 bases and J dropped 3 bases, with 13 bases sitting between them. This CDR3 is 15 amino acids long. The CDR3 sequence: CASSLWGGADTEAFF. For the CDR3, the DNA is TGTGCCAGCAGCTTATGGGGGGGCGCGGACACTGAAGCTTTCTTT.

This sequence joins TRBV3-1 and TRBJ2-3; D remains unclear. V lost 1 base to trimming and J lost 4 bases, with 9 bases between them. Per germline, CDR1 LGHDT and CDR2 YNNKEL (reference sequence). The CDR3 length is 14 residues. This CDR3 reads CASSQAPQPDTQYF. In DNA form, the CDR3 reads TGTGCCAGCAGCCAAGCCCCACAGCCAGATACGCAGTATTTT.

This clonotype was counted many times. V is TRBV28 and J is TRBJ1-6; no clear D gene. In germline, CDR1 is MDHEN, CDR2 SYDVKM. V was cut by 2 bases and J by 5 bases, with 13 bases left in between. This CDR3 is 16 amino acids long. The CDR3 spells CASSLGPVNNNSPLHF. CDR3 DNA sequence: TGTGCCAGCAGTTTAGGGCCAGTCAATAATAATTCACCCCTCCACTTT.

This clonotype was seen only a few times. This sequence may be a read error, since a much larger clone differs from it by one base. This rearrangement joins TRBV2 to TRBJ2-1; D may be TRBD1 or TRBD2 (5 bases each). Deletions cut 8 bases from V and 9 bases from J, with 23 bases between. The germline V gene has CDR1 SNHLY and CDR2 FYNNEI. The CDR3 is 15 amino acids. The CDR3 DNA reads TGTGCCAGCTCCCCCGAGGGACGAGACATTAGTGAGCAGTTCTTC. It codes for CASSPEGRDISEQFF.

This clonotype was counted a few times. J is TRBJ2-3 and V is TRBV12-3 or TRBV12-4; D might be TRBD1 or TRBD2, each matching 5 bases. Trimming removed 3 bases at V and 8 bases at J, with 12 bases between. The CDR3 spans 13 residues. The CDR3 protein is CASSFGGLGTQYF. The CDR3 DNA reads TGTGCCAGCAGTTTTGGGGGTTTAGGTACGCAGTATTTT.

This clonotype was counted between two and nine times. V and J are TRBV7-9 and TRBJ2-3; 12 positions match TRBD2. The germline V gene has CDR1 SEHNR and CDR2 FQNEAQ (reference sequence). V lost 5 bases, J lost 2 bases, and 5 bases stayed unmatched. The CDR3 spans 16 residues. The CDR3 spells CASSERTSGITDTQYF. CDR3 nucleotide sequence: TGTGCCAGCAGCGAAAGGACTAGCGGGATCACAGATACGCAGTATTTT. The full variable domain, completed using reference TRBV7-9 and TRBJ2-3, is DTGVSQNPRHKITKRGQNVTFRCDPISEHNRLYWYRQTLGQGPEFLTYFQNEAQLEKSRLLSDRFSAERPKGSFSTLEIQRTEQGDSAMYLCASSERTSGITDTQYFGPGTRLTVL.

This clonotype has a count of ten or more. The V gene is TRBV28, the J gene TRBJ1-6; 7 bases map to TRBD1. Looked up from germline, CDR1 is MDHEN and CDR2 is SYDVKM. CDR3 length: 15 amino acids. Germline trimming cut 6 bases from V and 7 bases from J; bases unmatched to any gene: 9. CDR3 DNA sequence: TGTGCCAGCAGAACAGCGACAGGGAAAAATTCACCCCTCCACTTT. It is translated as CASRTATGKNSPLHF. The entire variable domain, with the rest obtained from reference TRBV28 and TRBJ1-6, is as follows: DVKVTQSSRYLVKRTGEKVFLECVQDMDHENMFWYRQDPGLGLRLIYFSYDVKMKEKGDIPEGYSVSREKKERFSLILESASTNQTSMYLCASRTATGKNSPLHFGNGTRLTVT.

This clonotype was found many times. CDR3 nucleotide sequence: TGCGCCAGCAGCCACAAACGACAGGGTCACGGGAGCTTTGGCACTGAAGCTTTCTTT. It specifies CASSHKRQGHGSFGTEAFF. The genes are TRBV4-3 and TRBJ1-1; 7 bases are a match to TRBD1. Germline V gene data show CDR1 as LGHNA and CDR2 as YSLEER. The CDR3 sequence is 19 residues long. Losses at the gene ends were 3 bases for V and 4 bases for J; bases not matched to a gene: 20.

This clonotype was counted at least ten times. The chain combines TRBV12-3 or TRBV12-4 with TRBJ1-1; no definite D call. V dropped 2 bases and J dropped 1 base, with 14 bases sitting between them. This CDR3 spans 16 amino acids. The CDR3 here is CASSLKRTPTNTEAFF. The DNA for the CDR3 is TGTGCCAGCAGTTTAAAGAGAACACCAACGAACACTGAAGCTTTCTTT.

This clonotype has at least ten counts. The rearrangement links TRBV19 to TRBJ1-5, with 8 positions matching TRBD1. CDR1 and CDR2 from the germline V gene are LNHDA and SQIVND (reference sequence). The length of the CDR3 is 15 residues. V shed 7 bases, J shed 4 bases, and the junction held 9 bases outside the gene matches. This chain's CDR3 is CASKDLQGGNQPQHF. Written as DNA, the CDR3 is TGTGCCAGTAAGGACCTACAGGGGGGGAATCAGCCCCAGCATTTT.

This clonotype was observed at least ten times. V is TRBV12-3 or TRBV12-4 and J is TRBJ2-3; TRBD1 matches at 12 bases. Trimming removed 6 bases from V and 7 bases from J; junction bases left unmatched: 17. CDR3 length: 18 amino acids. CDR3 protein: CASSPTLAGTGGRNTQYF. CDR3 in DNA: TGTGCCAGCAGCCCGACGTTGGCCGGGACAGGGGGCCGAAATACGCAGTATTTT.

This clonotype came up many times. The chain recombines TRBV9 with TRBJ1-6; TRBD1 agrees at 10 bases. V gave up 4 bases and J gave up 11 bases; unmatched junction bases: 6. The CDR3 is 14 residues long. Germline V gives CDR1 SGDLS, CDR2 YYNGEE. The CDR3 region is CASSPGTGVPPLHF. The CDR3 DNA reads as TGTGCCAGCAGCCCCGGGACAGGGGTTCCACCCCTCCACTTT. The full variable domain, rest sourced from reference TRBV9 and TRBJ1-6, is DSGVTQTPKHLITATGQRVTLRCSPRSGDLSVYWYQQSLDQGLQFLIQYYNGEERAKGNILERFSAQQFPDLHSELNLSSLELGDSALYFCASSPGTGVPPLHFGNGTRLTVT.